This T cell receptor beta chain was identified during a study of cytomegalovirus exposure and HLA in healthy donors. Study results and limitations: Clonal expansion, a later analysis showed, was greater in HLA-associated TCR beta chains than in equally common others.

The PCR employed 60 Vbeta primers together with 13 Jbeta primers. TCRdb's copy holds only in-frame clones and misses some; the assay was immunoSEQ multiplex PCR. The sample holds 100,000 to 150,000 clones, about four fifths seen once. With regard to this clone: Its target is not known.

From germline, CDR1 is SGHRS and CDR2 YFSETQ. This CDR3 contains 16 residues. V was pared by 4 bases and J by 4 bases, with 5 bases of the junction left unmatched. V gene TRBV5-1 combines with J gene TRBJ2-2; 12 bases map to TRBD2. This clonotype originated in a middle-aged woman in good health and CMV-seronegative. The source material was PBMCs. Here the CDR3 reads CASSPLAGGGTGELFF. CDR3 DNA: TGCGCCAGCAGCCCACTAGCGGGAGGAGGCACCGGGGAGCTGTTTTTT.